What follows are 30 T cell receptor beta chains derived from one specimen sequenced in a study of STAT3 mutations in large granular lymphocyte leukemia. These receptors have no identified antigens. Study-level findings and limits: In T-cell large granular lymphocyte leukemia, about half of patients showed multiple immunodominant subclonotypes.

Sequencing used immunoSEQ multiplex PCR; TCRdb keeps in-frame clones, though not all of them. The data hold almost 25,000 clones, with over 90% observed a single time. Input material: peripheral blood mononuclear cells. These receptor sequences come from a man aged 40-49 years with T-cell large granular lymphocyte leukemia. Some clones in this sample may be carry-over from other donors' samples.

CDR3 sequence: CASSKEGQGAHEQYF. The CDR3 DNA reads TGTGCCAGCAGCAAGGAGGGACAGGGGGCCCACGAGCAGTACTTC. V gene TRBV14 combines with J gene TRBJ2-7, with TRBD1 matching over 12 bases. V lost 5 bases, J lost 5 bases, and 7 bases stayed unmatched. Germline V CDR1 and CDR2: SGHDN, FVKESK. CDR3 length: 15 amino acids.

The V gene is TRBV5-1, the J gene TRBJ2-5; 12 bases agree with TRBD2. This CDR3 is built from 15 residues. Unmatched junction bases numbered 2, after V lost 0 bases and J lost 5 bases. Germline values: CDR1 SGHRS, CDR2 YFSETQ. The CDR3 sequence: CASSLATSGGETQYF. The CDR3 DNA reads as TGCGCCAGCAGCTTGGCGACTAGCGGGGGTGAGACCCAGTACTTC.

The chain employs TRBV12-5 and TRBJ1-2, with a possible D match to TRBD1 (6 bases). Germline V gives CDR1 LGHNT, CDR2 FRNRAP. This CDR3 is 13 amino acids long. Trimming removed 7 bases from V and 7 bases from J, with 16 bases in between. The CDR3 DNA reads TGTGCTAGTGCCCCCGGAGGGGGTGGTGGCTACACCTTC. It translates to CASAPGGGGGYTF. The whole variable domain, filled in from reference TRBV12-5 and TRBJ1-2, reads DARVTQTPRHKVTEMGQEVTMRCQPILGHNTVFWYRQTMMQGLELLAYFRNRAPLDDSGMPKDRFSAEMPDATLATLKIQPSEPRDSAVYFCASAPGGGGGYTFGSGTRLTVV.

This CDR3 reads CASRGVQPYEQYF. The CDR3 coding sequence is TGTGCCAGTAGAGGCGTGCAACCCTACGAGCAGTACTTC. V gene TRBV19 combines with J gene TRBJ2-7, with D unresolved. CDR1 is LNHDA and CDR2 is SQIVND in the germline V gene (reference sequence). This CDR3 comprises 13 residues. With 6 bases removed from V and 2 bases from J, the gap between germline ends came to 11 bases.

The chain is built from TRBV21-1 and TRBJ2-3; the tabulated D call, TRBD1, remains unverified against the DNA. TRBV21-1 is listed as a pseudogene. The CDR3 loop spans 17 amino acids. CDR3 nucleotide sequence: TGTGCCAGCAGCAATGTGGGGACAGCCACTAGCACAGATACGCAGTATTTT. It translates to CASSNVGTATSTDTQYF.

The chain is built from TRBV5-1 and TRBJ1-3, with D possibly TRBD1 on 5 matching bases. CDR1 and CDR2 from the germline V gene are SGHRS and YFSETQ. This CDR3 is 14 amino acids long. The V and J ends lost 0 bases and 4 bases respectively, with 8 bases between them. The CDR3 DNA reads TGCGCCAGCAGCTTGGGTCAGGGCGGAAACACCATATATTTT. Protein product: CASSLGQGGNTIYF.

As to this clone: The DNA is omitted, as the CDR3 cannot be located on it reliably, and the CDR3 follows TCRdb's listing. The chain employs TRBV19 and TRBJ2-6; the tabulated D call, TRBD1, remains unverified against the DNA. Germline lookup yields CDR1 LNHDA and CDR2 SQIVND (reference sequence). The CDR3 region is 18 residues in length, termini included. CDR3 in amino acids: CASSILARGLSGANVLTF.

The V call is TRBV30, the J call TRBJ1-5, with D possibly being TRBD1 (5 bases). The germline gives CDR1 GTSNPN, CDR2 SVGIG (reference sequence). The CDR3 length is 15 residues. Between the trimmed V and J ends, which lost 1 base and 0 bases, there was a span of 10 bases. The CDR3 DNA is TGTGCCTGGAGTGAGAGGGGTAATAGCAATCAGCCCCAGCATTTT. Translation gives CAWSERGNSNQPQHF.

The chain uses TRBV18 and TRBJ2-7; D gene uncertain. CDR1 and CDR2 from the germline V gene are KGHSH and LQKENI. Between the trimmed V and J ends, which lost 5 bases and 1 base, there was a span of 6 bases. The CDR3 has 12 residues. This chain's CDR3 is CASSGNSYEQYF. The CDR3 DNA sequence: TGTGCCAGCTCAGGAAATTCCTACGAGCAGTACTTC.

V usage is TRBV6-5 and J usage is TRBJ1-5, with D possibly being TRBD1 (5 bases). Germline CDR1 and CDR2: MNHEY and SVGAGI. V lost 9 bases to trimming and J lost 0 bases, with 12 bases between them. The CDR3 consists of 14 residues. The CDR3 region is CASSQGNSNQPQHF. DNA for the CDR3: TGTGCCAGTTCCCAGGGAAATAGCAATCAGCCCCAGCATTTT.

This clone came up once. V is TRBV5-4 and J is TRBJ2-7, with D possibly matching TRBD1 (6 bases). This CDR3 region has 16 residues. Germline values: CDR1 SGHNT, CDR2 YYREEE (reference sequence). With 0 bases removed from V and 4 bases from J, the gap between germline ends came to 17 bases. The CDR3 spells CASSLEAGEVQYEQYF. As DNA, the CDR3 is TGTGCCAGCAGCTTGGAGGCAGGGGAAGTCCAATACGAGCAGTACTTC.

The chain has TRBV7-9 and TRBJ1-3; unclear D gene. Per the germline V gene, CDR1 is SEHNR and CDR2 is FQNEAQ (reference sequence). The CDR3 loop spans 12 amino acids. CDR3 sequence reads: CGGGRSGNTIYF. The DNA for the CDR3 is TGTGGCGGCGGGCGCTCTGGAAACACCATATATTTT.

The chain is built from TRBV6-5 and TRBJ2-5; tentatively, D is TRBD1 or TRBD2 (6 bases each). The CDR3 has 15 amino acids. Trimming pared 2 bases from V and 2 bases from J, leaving 12 bases between. Germline V lookup: CDR1 MNHEY, CDR2 SVGAGI. CDR3 DNA sequence: TGTGCCAGCAGTTACGAGGGGGGCTGGCAAGAGACCCAGTACTTC. It yields the protein CASSYEGGWQETQYF.

The gene calls are TRBV6-5 and TRBJ1-2; 12 nucleotides agree with TRBD1. The V and J ends lost 4 bases and 4 bases, in that order; junction bases with no gene match: 7. The length of the CDR3 is 16 residues. Germline lookup yields CDR1 MNHEY and CDR2 SVGAGI. CDR3 protein: CASSWSGQGAGYGYTF. CDR3 nucleotide sequence: TGTGCCAGCAGTTGGTCGGGACAGGGGGCCGGCTATGGCTACACCTTC.

The table lists this clone with a count of one. The chain carries TRBV9 and TRBJ2-1; no reliable D call. Trimming stripped 0 bases from V and 10 bases from J, with 5 bases between. The CDR3 is 11 residues long. Germline loops: CDR1 SGDLS, CDR2 YYNGEE. The CDR3 DNA sequence: TGTGCCAGCAGCGTAGCTGCGGAGCAGTTCTTC. This gives the protein CASSVAAEQFF. Combining the CDR3 with reference TRBV9 and TRBJ2-1 gives the whole variable domain DSGVTQTPKHLITATGQRVTLRCSPRSGDLSVYWYQQSLDQGLQFLIQYYNGEERAKGNILERFSAQQFPDLHSELNLSSLELGDSALYFCASSVAAEQFFGPGTRLTVL.

This chain uses TRBV12-5 with TRBJ2-3; possible D gene TRBD1, 5 bases. Trimming took 5 bases from V and 4 from J, leaving 10 bases between them. The CDR3 loop spans 13 amino acids. Germline V gene sequence: CDR1 LGHNT, CDR2 FRNRAP. The CDR3 region has the DNA TGTGCTAGTGGTCTAGACAGCGCAGATACGCAGTATTTT. This gives the protein CASGLDSADTQYF. Full variable domain (remainder filled in from reference TRBV12-5 and TRBJ2-3): DARVTQTPRHKVTEMGQEVTMRCQPILGHNTVFWYRQTMMQGLELLAYFRNRAPLDDSGMPKDRFSAEMPDATLATLKIQPSEPRDSAVYFCASGLDSADTQYFGPGTRLTVL.

This chain connects TRBV18 to TRBJ2-7, with D perhaps matching TRBD2 (5 bases). V was shortened by 4 bases and J by 6 bases, with 7 bases between the two germline ends. Germline values: CDR1 KGHSH, CDR2 LQKENI. This CDR3 region has 11 residues. Here the CDR3 reads CASSLRGEQYF. The DNA of the CDR3 is TGTGCCAGCTCACTTCGGGGCGAGCAGTACTTC.

This rearrangement joins TRBV9 to TRBJ2-7; D might be TRBD1 (5 bases). This CDR3 has 14 amino acids. V lost 4 bases to trimming and J lost 1 base, with 12 bases between them. CDR1 is SGDLS and CDR2 is YYNGEE in the germline V gene. The CDR3: CASSPWGSSYEQYF. The CDR3 DNA reads as TGTGCCAGCAGCCCCTGGGGCAGTTCCTACGAGCAGTACTTC.

The CDR3 spells CAWRVTGVSGNTIYF. The CDR3 DNA reads TGTGCCTGGAGGGTAACAGGGGTCTCAGGAAACACCATATATTTT. The V and J genes are TRBV30 and TRBJ1-3; TRBD1 aligns across 7 bases. Per the germline V gene, CDR1 is GTSNPN and CDR2 is SVGIG (reference sequence). The junction had 9 bases not matched to a gene; V was cut back by 3 bases and J by 4 bases. This CDR3 spans 15 amino acids.

The V and J genes are TRBV5-5 and TRBJ2-5; perhaps TRBD1 as D (6 bases). CDR1 and CDR2 from the germline V gene are SGHKS and YYEKEE (reference sequence). V was shortened by 4 bases and J by 5 bases, with 12 bases between the two germline ends. This CDR3 region has 13 residues. The CDR3 DNA reads as TGTGCCAGCAGCCTTACAACAGGGGAGACCCAGTACTTC. Protein: CASSLTTGETQYF.

The rearrangement links TRBV5-4 to TRBJ1-3; 9 nucleotides align to TRBD1. This CDR3 region has 16 residues. CDR1 and CDR2 (germline): SGHNT, YYREEE (reference sequence). After removal of 4 bases from V and 2 bases from J, the junction contained 7 bases not matched to a gene. The CDR3 DNA sequence: TGTGCCAGCAGCGAGGGAACAGGGGGCACTGGAAACACCATATATTTT. Translation: CASSEGTGGTGNTIYF. The whole variable domain, filled in from reference TRBV5-4 and TRBJ1-3, reads ETGVTQSPTHLIKTRGQQVTLRCSSQSGHNTVSWYQQALGQGPQFIFQYYREEENGRGNFPPRFSGLQFPNYSSELNVNALELDDSALYLCASSEGTGGTGNTIYFGEGSWLTVV.

This clone was detected a few times. This chain connects TRBV2 to TRBJ2-1; D perhaps matches TRBD1 (6 bases). The V end was cut by 6 bases, the J end by 7 bases, with 10 bases between. Germline CDR1 SNHLY, CDR2 FYNNEI. This CDR3 has 12 amino acids. Written as DNA, the CDR3 is TGTGCCAGCAGGGTCAGGGGAAATGAGCAGTTCTTC. Protein: CASRVRGNEQFF.

The chain employs TRBV5-1 and TRBJ2-1; 9 bases match TRBD1. V gave up 5 bases and J gave up 2 bases; unmatched junction bases: 5. Germline V lookup: CDR1 SGHRS, CDR2 YFSETQ. There are 15 residues in the CDR3. The CDR3 loop is CASSPGQGTYNEQFF. For the CDR3, the DNA is TGCGCCAGCAGTCCCGGACAGGGGACCTACAATGAGCAGTTCTTC. Using reference TRBV5-1 and TRBJ2-1 for the parts outside the CDR3, the full variable domain is KAGVTQTPRYLIKTRGQQVTLSCSPISGHRSVSWYQQTPGQGLQFLFEYFSETQRNKGNFPGRFSGRQFSNSRSEMNVSTLELGDSALYLCASSPGQGTYNEQFFGPGTRLTVL.

J is TRBJ1-2 and V is TRBV6-1, with D perhaps TRBD1 (6 bases). The germline V gene encodes CDR1 MNHNS and CDR2 SASEGT. Trimming took off 2 bases at V and 5 bases at J, with 15 bases between the two ends. This CDR3 is built from 15 residues. The CDR3 nucleotides read TGTGCCAGCAGTGAAACCAGAAGGGGGGGGTATGGCTACACCTTC. Translated: CASSETRRGGYGYTF.

The chain recombines TRBV5-6 with TRBJ2-7; perhaps TRBD1 as D (5 bases). CDR3 length: 17 residues. V shed 3 bases and J shed 0 bases, with 19 bases lying between them. The germline CDR1 and CDR2 sequences are SGHDT and YYEEEE. CDR3 DNA: TGTGCCAGCAGCTCCGAGCTTCCGACAGTGGGCTCCTACGAGCAGTACTTC. This sequence encodes CASSSELPTVGSYEQYF.

CDR3 coding DNA: TGCGCCAGCAGCCAAATCCTCTCTAACTATGGCTACACCTTC. Its translation: CASSQILSNYGYTF. J is TRBJ1-2 and V is TRBV4-1; D unresolved. The V and J ends lost 2 bases and 0 bases respectively, with 7 bases between them. The CDR3 length is 14 residues. Germline-derived CDR1 and CDR2 are MGHRA and YSYEKL.

This clone came up once. The chain links TRBV28 to TRBJ1-1; tentative D call: TRBD1 (5 bases). CDR3 length: 12 residues. Germline lookup yields CDR1 MDHEN and CDR2 SYDVKM. V was shortened by 7 bases and J by 1 base, with 7 bases between the two germline ends. The CDR3 DNA sequence: TGTGCCAGCATAGGGACGAACACTGAAGCTTTCTTT. It codes for CASIGTNTEAFF.

The chain has TRBV30 and TRBJ2-7; 10 bases are shared with TRBD1. Germline loops: CDR1 GTSNPN, CDR2 SVGIG (reference sequence). Losses at the gene ends were 2 bases for V and 3 bases for J; bases not matched to a gene: 7. The CDR3 consists of 15 residues. This CDR3 is CAWSRQGAPVYEQYF. The CDR3 DNA reads as TGTGCCTGGAGTCGACAGGGGGCGCCCGTCTACGAGCAGTACTTC.

The chain uses TRBV4-3 and TRBJ1-1; D is unresolved. The CDR3 covers 14 residues. V was pared by 0 bases and J by 5 bases, with 10 bases between. CDR1 LGHNA and CDR2 YSLEER come from the germline V gene. The CDR3 DNA reads TGCGCCAGCAGCCAAGAGGGAACAGTGACTGAAGCTTTCTTT. The encoded protein is CASSQEGTVTEAFF.

The chain recombines TRBV5-1 with TRBJ1-1, with D maybe TRBD1 (5 bases). The CDR3 has 15 amino acids. The ends were cut back, 1 base at V and 2 bases at J, with 12 bases in the middle. Looked up from germline, CDR1 is SGHRS and CDR2 is YFSETQ. This CDR3 reads CASSLLPGSNTEAFF. CDR3 bases: TGCGCCAGCAGCTTGTTGCCAGGGAGTAACACTGAAGCTTTCTTT.